The entry that follows covers one T cell receptor (beta chain) sequence. Its antigen is not identified. As to treatment: roughly 10-day PBMC culture with coronavirus spike peptide pools or control peptides (ViraFEST assay). Before TCRs were sequenced, ViraFEST expanded antigen-specific T cells with peptide pools. The data are from a study of vaccination and CD4 T cells after COVID-19. Study context: Overlapping SARS-CoV-2, HCoV-NL63, HCoV-OC43 and HCoV-229E spike peptides stimulated the cells. Study-level findings and limits: Within the convalescent patients, spike mono-reactivity was found in 304 of 307 vaccine-specific clones.

Sequence data for DNA of cultured CD4+ T cells were generated by the Oncomine TCR Beta short-read assay. TCRdb passed the PCR reads through MiXCR, listing each CDR3 protein once. The sample records 10,000 to 15,000 distinct CDR3 sequences, around half being singletons. Germline V gene sequence: CDR1 SGHRS, CDR2 YFSETQ. The CDR3 length is 14 residues. With V trimmed by 3 bases and J by 5 bases, 3 bases remained unmatched. The TCR sequence derives from a human donor who had recovered from COVID-19. The chain is built from TRBV5-1 and TRBJ2-1, with 9 bases lining up with TRBD1. The sample consisted of CD4+ T cells from blood, cultured in vitro. DNA for the CDR3: TGCGCCAGCAGCTCCGACAGGGGGGACAATGAGCAGTTCTTC. Protein product: CASSSDRGDNEQFF.